This passage covers 5 T cell receptor beta chains from one sample sequenced in a study of blood T cells in healthy people across ages. The authors ran a second PCR of about 7 to 12 cycles using a sample-barcoded 5' primer and a J-beta primer mix. Via MiXCR, TCRdb re-called the 5' RACE reads, giving one row per CDR3 protein. Here the sample spans 750,000 to 950,000 distinct CDR3 sequences, just under 30% being singletons. In addition, the sample was reused for a study of T cells of mothers and their children.

Material for sequencing was blood. These receptor sequences come from a middle-aged woman in good health.

This clonotype was seen more than once but under ten times. The V and J genes are TRBV6-6 and TRBJ2-5; 14 nucleotides match TRBD2. Germline CDR1 MNHNY, CDR2 SVGAGI (reference sequence). This CDR3 contains 17 residues. Trimming at V came to 10 bases and at J to 3 bases, leaving 13 bases not matched to a gene. CDR3 bases: TGTGCCACCGCGGTGGAAACGACTAGCGGGGGGGAAGAGACCCAGTACTTC. Its protein is CATAVETTSGGEETQYF.

This chain uses TRBV7-2 with TRBJ1-1; possibly TRBD1 for D (5 bases). Germline V CDR1 and CDR2: SGHTA, FQGNSA. Trimming cost V 4 bases and J 4 bases, with 13 bases left between them. This CDR3 is built from 14 residues. For the CDR3, the DNA is TGTGCCAGCAGCTCCAATCAAGGGGTCACTGAAGCTTTCTTT. The encoded protein is CASSSNQGVTEAFF.

This clonotype appeared a few times. The chain has TRBV18 and TRBJ2-7; D may be TRBD2 (6 bases). This CDR3 is built from 11 residues. Germline assignment: CDR1 KGHSH and CDR2 LQKENI. Deletions cut 4 bases from V and 6 bases from J, with 7 bases between. DNA for the CDR3: TGTGCCAGCTCACGGGAGGTCGAGCAGTACTTC. The encoded protein is CASSREVEQYF.

This clonotype occurred many times. This chain joins TRBV4-1 and TRBJ2-4; maybe TRBD1 (5 bases). The CDR3 is 15 amino acids. CDR1 and CDR2 from the germline V gene are MGHRA and YSYEKL. V was cut by 1 base and J by 0 bases, with 7 bases left in between. Here the CDR3 reads CASSQGGLAKNIQYF. In DNA, the CDR3 is TGCGCCAGCAGCCAAGGGGGCCTAGCCAAAAACATTCAGTACTTC.

The chain has TRBV28 and TRBJ1-5; D is ambiguous. This CDR3 has 12 amino acids. The V gene's germline CDR1 is MDHEN and CDR2 SYDVKM. V lost 1 base to trimming and J lost 11 bases, with 9 bases between them. The CDR3 nucleotides read TGTGCCAGCAGTTTATTGCTCAAAGCCCAGCATTTT. The encoded protein is CASSLLLKAQHF.